A single sample is the source of the 26 T cell receptor beta chains below, sequenced in a study of PD-1 blockade in classical Hodgkin lymphoma. The sample's time point: newly diagnosed, previously untreated cHL patient sample. Sequencing used immunoSEQ multiplex PCR; TCRdb keeps in-frame clones, though not all of them. The sample contains tens of thousands of clones, about 94% of which appear only once. What was sequenced was peripheral blood mononuclear cells (PBMCs). The source of these receptors is a human donor with classical Hodgkin lymphoma.

V gene TRBV18 combines with J gene TRBJ1-4; maybe TRBD1 (6 bases). Deletions cut 3 bases from V and 8 bases from J, with 16 bases between. The CDR3 is made up of 15 amino acids. CDR1 KGHSH and CDR2 LQKENI come from the germline V gene. The CDR3 here is CASSPVSGGGEKLFF. CDR3 bases: TGTGCCAGCTCACCGGTCTCGGGGGGCGGCGAAAAACTGTTTTTT.

The V gene is TRBV9, the J gene TRBJ2-3, with TRBD2 matching over 10 bases. The CDR3 sequence is 17 residues long. Germline V gene sequence: CDR1 SGDLS, CDR2 YYNGEE. V dropped 0 bases and J dropped 1; count of bases not matched to a gene: 5. The DNA of the CDR3 is TGTGCCAGCAGCGTAGCCTTTGGACTAGCGGGCACAGATACGCAGTATTTT. The encoded protein is CASSVAFGLAGTDTQYF.

This chain connects TRBV6-6 to TRBJ1-4; D is perhaps TRBD1 (5 bases). CDR3 length: 14 residues. V shed 6 bases and J shed 4 bases, with 12 bases lying between them. Germline V gene lookup returns CDR1 MNHNY and CDR2 SVGAGI (reference sequence). In DNA, the CDR3 is TGTGCCAGCAGCCCAGCTGGGGGTAATGAAAAACTGTTTTTT. It codes for CASSPAGGNEKLFF.

The genes are TRBV18 and TRBJ1-2, with 7 bases matching TRBD1. Trimming at V came to 6 bases and at J to 5 bases, leaving 6 bases not matched to a gene. The CDR3 is 13 residues long. Germline values: CDR1 KGHSH, CDR2 LQKENI. The CDR3 DNA reads TGTGCCAGCTCTCAGGCGACAGGGTATGGCTACACCTTC. It yields the protein CASSQATGYGYTF.

The chain joins TRBV18 to TRBJ2-7; D is undetermined. CDR1 is KGHSH, CDR2 LQKENI, per germline. The CDR3 is 13 residues long. The V and J ends lost 0 bases and 7 bases respectively, with 10 bases between them. CDR3 sequence (DNA): TGTGCCAGCTCACCACCTTCCATTTCGGAGCAGTACTTC. It encodes CASSPPSISEQYF.

The gene calls are TRBV5-1 and TRBJ1-1, with D unclear. Germline loops: CDR1 SGHRS, CDR2 YFSETQ. This CDR3 is 13 amino acids long. Trimming removed 8 bases at V and 3 bases at J, with 14 bases between. The CDR3 DNA is TGCGCCAGGGAGAACCTCCCGGACACTGAAGCTTTCTTT. It is translated as CARENLPDTEAFF.

Turning to this clone: Mismatch with germline at one junction end may stem from a read error. The same CDR3 also results from other DNA sequences found in this sample. The chain employs TRBV18 and TRBJ2-7; no clear D. From germline, CDR1 is KGHSH and CDR2 LQKENI. The CDR3 extends over 13 amino acids. The chain's CDR3 is CASSPATSYEQYF. DNA for the CDR3: TGTGCCAGCTCACCCGCCACTTCCTACGAACAGTACTTC.

V usage is TRBV19 and J usage is TRBJ2-2; tentative D call: TRBD2 (6 bases). Trimming pared 7 bases from V and 5 bases from J, leaving 14 bases between. The CDR3 covers 14 residues. Germline V lookup: CDR1 LNHDA, CDR2 SQIVND (reference sequence). The CDR3: CASKETRGTGELFF. In DNA, the CDR3 is TGTGCCAGTAAGGAGACTAGAGGTACCGGGGAGCTGTTTTTT.

CDR3 residues: CASSPWGQGHTEAFF. The CDR3, as DNA: TGTGCCAGCAGCCCCTGGGGCCAGGGACATACTGAAGCTTTCTTT. The gene calls are TRBV11-2 and TRBJ1-1; TRBD1 might be the D (6 bases). The CDR3 length is 15 residues. V lost 5 bases to trimming and J lost 5 bases, with 18 bases between them. Germline V lookup: CDR1 SGHAT, CDR2 FQNNGV.

This clone has a handful of counts. The V gene is TRBV28, the J gene TRBJ1-2, with TRBD1 matching 7 bases. The CDR3 is made up of 13 amino acids. Losses at the gene ends were 7 bases for V and 6 bases for J; bases not matched to a gene: 8. Germline V CDR1 and CDR2: MDHEN, SYDVKM. The CDR3 spells CASNKRGQDGYTF. The CDR3 DNA follows: TGTGCCAGCAACAAAAGGGGGCAGGATGGCTACACCTTC.

This chain joins TRBV29-1 and TRBJ2-5; possible D gene TRBD1, 6 bases. Germline CDR1 and CDR2: SQVTM and ANQGSEA. The V end lost 5 bases, the J end lost 2 bases, and 9 bases lay between the germline ends. The CDR3 length is 12 residues. The CDR3 region is CSVPGTQETQYF. Here the CDR3 DNA reads TGCAGCGTTCCAGGGACACAAGAGACCCAGTACTTC.

The chain is built from TRBV10-3 and TRBJ2-7; TRBD1 aligns across 9 bases. The junction had 4 bases not matched to a gene; V was cut back by 7 bases and J by 3 bases. Germline V gene lookup returns CDR1 ENHRY and CDR2 SYGVKD. CDR3 length equals 13 residues. The CDR3 sequence: CAINGQGNYEQYF. CDR3 in DNA: TGTGCCATCAACGGACAGGGGAACTACGAGCAGTACTTC.

This chain uses TRBV19 with TRBJ1-5; D is unresolved. The V end was cut by 3 bases, the J end by 0 bases, with 9 bases between. The CDR3 is made up of 15 amino acids. Germline V CDR1 and CDR2: LNHDA, SQIVND (reference sequence). The CDR3 bases are TGTGCCAGTAGTATTTTTACACCTAGCAATCAGCCCCAGCATTTT. Encoded protein: CASSIFTPSNQPQHF. The full variable domain, in which reference TRBV19 and TRBJ1-5 provide the parts outside the CDR3, is DGGITQSPKYLFRKEGQNVTLSCEQNLNHDAMYWYRQDPGQGLRLIYYSQIVNDFQKGDIAEGYSVSREKKESFPLTVTSAQKNPTAFYLCASSIFTPSNQPQHFGDGTRLSIL.

The genes are TRBV7-9 and TRBJ1-1; a possible D gene is TRBD1 (5 bases). This CDR3 region has 15 residues. V was pared by 3 bases and J by 1 base, with 12 bases between. In germline, CDR1 is SEHNR, CDR2 FQNEAQ (reference sequence). The CDR3 DNA reads as TGTGCCAGCAGCTTGTACTCGACAGAGAACACTGAAGCTTTCTTT. This gives the protein CASSLYSTENTEAFF.

This CDR3 reads CASSDRLEQFF. CDR3 in DNA: TGTGCCAGCAGTGACCGACTGGAGCAGTTCTTC. The chain joins TRBV6-1 to TRBJ2-1; D ambiguous. The CDR3 spans 11 residues. The V end lost 3 bases, the J end lost 10 bases, and 7 bases lay between the germline ends. The germline V gene has CDR1 MNHNS and CDR2 SASEGT.

This clone occurred once. The chain uses TRBV5-6 and TRBJ2-1, with D unresolved. Trimming shortened V by 0 bases and J by 4 bases, and 5 bases separated the two germline ends. The germline V gene encodes CDR1 SGHDT and CDR2 YYEEEE. The CDR3 runs 13 residues. The CDR3 DNA reads as TGTGCCAGCAGCTTGGGTCCTTACAATGAGCAGTTCTTC. The encoded protein is CASSLGPYNEQFF.

The chain employs TRBV7-2 and TRBJ1-1, with D possibly TRBD1 on 5 matching bases. V was shortened by 5 bases and J by 4 bases, with 11 bases between the two germline ends. Looked up from germline, CDR1 is SGHTA and CDR2 is FQGNSA. There are 13 residues in the CDR3. The CDR3 DNA follows: TGTGCCAGCAGCGGCAGGGTACTCACTGAAGCTTTCTTT. Its protein is CASSGRVLTEAFF. The complete variable domain, with remaining parts taken from reference TRBV7-2 and TRBJ1-1, reads GAGVSQSPSNKVTEKGKDVELRCDPISGHTALYWYRQSLGQGLEFLIYFQGNSAPDKSGLPSDRFSAERTGGSVSTLTIQRTQQEDSAVYLCASSGRVLTEAFFGQGTRLTVV.

The chain recombines TRBV19 with TRBJ1-3; D call uncertain. The V and J ends lost 3 bases and 0 bases respectively, with 6 bases between them. The length of the CDR3 is 14 residues. From germline, CDR1 is LNHDA and CDR2 SQIVND (reference sequence). The CDR3 spells CASSILSSGNTIYF. The CDR3 bases are TGTGCCAGTAGTATCCTGAGCTCTGGAAACACCATATATTTT.

V gene TRBV5-1 combines with J gene TRBJ2-1; the D gene is possibly TRBD2 (6 bases). CDR1 and CDR2 (germline): SGHRS, YFSETQ. V gave up 2 bases and J gave up 0 bases, with 12 bases separating them. The CDR3 runs 16 residues. The CDR3 DNA is TGCGCCAGCAGCTTCGGGACTCCTAACTCCTACAATGAGCAGTTCTTC. This codes for CASSFGTPNSYNEQFF.

V usage is TRBV28 and J usage is TRBJ2-1; 7 bases align to TRBD2. V shed 10 bases, J shed 0 bases, and the junction held 12 bases outside the gene matches. This CDR3 has 16 residues. Germline lookup yields CDR1 MDHEN and CDR2 SYDVKM. CDR3: CATDNWGGSSYNEQFF. The CDR3, as DNA: TGTGCCACCGACAACTGGGGGGGATCCTCCTACAATGAGCAGTTCTTC.

This clone has only one observation. V and J are TRBV28 and TRBJ1-1, with D maybe TRBD1 (5 bases). The germline CDR1 and CDR2 sequences are MDHEN and SYDVKM. Trimming took 2 bases from V and 4 from J, leaving 5 bases between them. This CDR3 has 12 residues. In DNA form, the CDR3 reads TGTGCCAGCAGTTTAGGGACCACTGAAGCTTTCTTT. Amino acids: CASSLGTTEAFF. Together with reference TRBV28 and TRBJ1-1, the CDR3 gives the full variable domain: DVKVTQSSRYLVKRTGEKVFLECVQDMDHENMFWYRQDPGLGLRLIYFSYDVKMKEKGDIPEGYSVSREKKERFSLILESASTNQTSMYLCASSLGTTEAFFGQGTRLTVV.

This chain connects TRBV6-1 to TRBJ1-2; D uncertain. Trimming removed 4 bases at V and 3 bases at J, with 15 bases between. Looked up from germline, CDR1 is MNHNS and CDR2 is SASEGT. The CDR3 loop spans 15 amino acids. In DNA, the CDR3 is TGTGCCAGCAGTGGGAGGGAGCTTGACGACTATGGCTACACCTTC. Its translation is CASSGRELDDYGYTF.

This clone has a single count. The chain combines TRBV19 with TRBJ1-2; 8 positions match TRBD1. This CDR3 spans 13 amino acids. Trimming removed 4 bases from V and 12 bases from J; junction bases left unmatched: 10. CDR1 LNHDA and CDR2 SQIVND come from the germline V gene (reference sequence). The CDR3 DNA follows: TGTGCCAGTAGTACTGCGGACAGGGACCTCAACACCTTC. Its translation is CASSTADRDLNTF.

The V gene is TRBV5-4, the J gene TRBJ2-1; perhaps TRBD2 as D (5 bases). The germline V gene has CDR1 SGHNT and CDR2 YYREEE (reference sequence). The CDR3 spans 16 residues. Trimming shortened V by 3 bases and J by 0 bases, and 13 bases separated the two germline ends. The CDR3 loop reads CASSSRLGGSYNEQFF. For the CDR3, the DNA is TGTGCCAGCAGCTCTAGACTTGGAGGCTCCTACAATGAGCAGTTCTTC.

The chain has TRBV28 and TRBJ2-2; 10 positions agree with TRBD2. Germline CDR1 MDHEN, CDR2 SYDVKM. The CDR3 contains 18 residues. The trim removed 6 bases at V and 2 bases at J, leaving 12 bases unmatched. The CDR3 sequence: CASRDSSGLATNTGELFF. The DNA of the CDR3 is TGTGCCAGCAGAGACAGTTCGGGACTAGCGACAAACACCGGGGAGCTGTTTTTT.

The chain links TRBV11-2 to TRBJ2-7; TRBD1 might be the D (5 bases). Germline V gene lookup returns CDR1 SGHAT and CDR2 FQNNGV. The length of the CDR3 is 16 residues. The V end was cut by 5 bases, the J end by 0 bases, with 17 bases between. Written as DNA, the CDR3 is TGTGCCAGCAGCACGCTGGACATCTTGTACTCCTACGAGCAGTACTTC. Translating it yields CASSTLDILYSYEQYF.